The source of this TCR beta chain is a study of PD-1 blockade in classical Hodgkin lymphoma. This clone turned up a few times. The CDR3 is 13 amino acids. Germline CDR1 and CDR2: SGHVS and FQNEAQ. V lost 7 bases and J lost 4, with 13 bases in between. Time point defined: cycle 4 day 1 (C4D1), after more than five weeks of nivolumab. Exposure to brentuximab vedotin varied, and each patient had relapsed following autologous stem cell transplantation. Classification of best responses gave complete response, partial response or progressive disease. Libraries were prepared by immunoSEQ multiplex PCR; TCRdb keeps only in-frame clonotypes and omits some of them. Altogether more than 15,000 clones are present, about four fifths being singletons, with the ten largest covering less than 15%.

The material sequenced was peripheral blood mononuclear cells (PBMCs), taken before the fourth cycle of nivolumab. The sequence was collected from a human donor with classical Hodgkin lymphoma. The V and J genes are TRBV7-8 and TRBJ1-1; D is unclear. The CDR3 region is CASTPLTGTEAFF. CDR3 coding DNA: TGTGCCAGCACCCCCCTTACGGGCACTGAAGCTTTCTTT.